The 15 T cell receptor beta chains listed next were all sequenced from one sample in a study of cytomegalovirus exposure and HLA in healthy donors. The PCR contained 60 Vbeta and 13 Jbeta primers. The repertoire was sequenced with immunoSEQ multiplex PCR; TCRdb's copy has only in-frame clones and lacks some. The sample records 200,000 to 250,000 clones, approximately 80% being singletons. Sequencing was performed on PBMCs. The source is a man aged 45-65 years in good health and CMV-seronegative.

The CDR3 sequence is CASSLEARETHNEQFF. The CDR3 region has the DNA TGTGCCAGCAGCTTGGAGGCCAGGGAAACCCACAATGAGCAGTTCTTC. The V gene is TRBV5-4, the J gene TRBJ2-1; the D gene is possibly TRBD1 (5 bases). Germline V CDR1 and CDR2: SGHNT, YYREEE (reference sequence). V lost 0 bases to trimming and J lost 5 bases, with 15 bases between them. This CDR3 has 16 amino acids.

The chain joins TRBV27 to TRBJ1-3; no clear D. The CDR3 is 14 residues long. Per the germline V gene, CDR1 is MNHEY and CDR2 is SMNVEV (reference sequence). Trimming took off 6 bases at V and 0 bases at J, with 9 bases between the two ends. The CDR3 DNA reads as TGTGCCAGCAGAACTTCGAGCTCTGGAAACACCATATATTTT. It yields the protein CASRTSSSGNTIYF.

The chain links TRBV7-3 to TRBJ2-2, with 10 nucleotides matching TRBD2. The CDR3 covers 13 residues. V was clipped by 10 bases and J by 6 bases; unmatched bases: 5. The germline V gene encodes CDR1 SGHTA and CDR2 FQGTGA. The CDR3 region is CATSSGSAGELFF. CDR3 DNA sequence: TGTGCCACGTCTAGCGGGAGTGCCGGGGAGCTGTTTTTT.

V gene TRBV10-1 combines with J gene TRBJ2-2, with 10 nucleotides matching TRBD1. Germline V gene data show CDR1 as WNHNN and CDR2 as SYGVQD (reference sequence). CDR3 length: 15 amino acids. After removal of 8 bases from V and 3 bases from J, the junction contained 6 bases not matched to a gene. This CDR3 is CASAPGTGDTGELFF. The CDR3 nucleotides read TGCGCCAGCGCGCCGGGGACAGGGGACACCGGGGAGCTGTTTTTT.

The rearrangement uses TRBV9 and TRBJ2-1; D not resolved. Germline CDR1 SGDLS, CDR2 YYNGEE. The V and J ends lost 0 bases and 0 bases respectively, with 7 bases between them. The CDR3 contains 15 residues. The CDR3 reads CASSVGASSYNEQFF. For the CDR3, the DNA is TGTGCCAGCAGCGTAGGTGCGAGCTCCTACAATGAGCAGTTCTTC.

In this sample, this clone turned up once. The rearrangement uses TRBV29-1 and TRBJ2-3; the D is unclear. Trimming removed 3 bases at V and 5 bases at J, with 3 bases between. The germline V gene encodes CDR1 SQVTM and CDR2 ANQGSEA. This CDR3 is 10 amino acids long. Written as DNA, the CDR3 is TGCAGCGTTGACCAAGATACGCAGTATTTT. This codes for CSVDQDTQYF.

The genes are TRBV4-1 and TRBJ2-7; no clear D gene. Germline V gives CDR1 MGHRA, CDR2 YSYEKL. Deletions cut 3 bases from V and 2 bases from J, with 8 bases between. This CDR3 has 13 amino acids. As DNA, the CDR3 is TGCGCCAGCAGCCACCTCTCCCCCTACGAGCAGTACTTC. Encoded protein: CASSHLSPYEQYF.

This clone was detected only a few times. The rearrangement uses TRBV6-5 and TRBJ2-7; D unresolved. The germline V gene has CDR1 MNHEY and CDR2 SVGAGI. V gave up 3 bases and J gave up 7 bases, with 16 bases separating them. This CDR3 is built from 14 residues. The CDR3 DNA follows: TGTGCCAGCAGTTATATCTCCGGCGGATCGGAGCAGTACTTC. Translating it yields CASSYISGGSEQYF.

The rearrangement joins TRBV18 to TRBJ2-5; D uncertain. This CDR3 comprises 13 residues. V gave up 2 bases and J gave up 0 bases, with 4 bases separating them. CDR1 and CDR2 (germline): KGHSH, LQKENI. The CDR3 region has the DNA TGTGCCAGCTCACCAGACAACCAAGAGACCCAGTACTTC. Its protein is CASSPDNQETQYF.

The chain has TRBV19 and TRBJ1-2, with a tentative D call TRBD1 (5 bases). Germline V gene lookup returns CDR1 LNHDA and CDR2 SQIVND (reference sequence). V lost 3 bases and J 4 bases, leaving 9 bases between the germline ends. The CDR3 sequence is 13 residues long. CDR3 DNA sequence: TGTGCCAGTAGTATTGACCAGGGCTATGGCTACACCTTC. This translates into CASSIDQGYGYTF. The complete variable domain, with remaining parts taken from reference TRBV19 and TRBJ1-2, reads DGGITQSPKYLFRKEGQNVTLSCEQNLNHDAMYWYRQDPGQGLRLIYYSQIVNDFQKGDIAEGYSVSREKKESFPLTVTSAQKNPTAFYLCASSIDQGYGYTFGSGTRLTVV.

The chain links TRBV29-1 to TRBJ1-5; D is perhaps TRBD1 (6 bases). The germline CDR1 and CDR2 sequences are SQVTM and ANQGSEA. The CDR3 extends over 13 amino acids. V was clipped by 5 bases and J by 2 bases, with 10 bases between them. The CDR3: CSVRGGGNQPQHF. The CDR3 bases are TGCAGCGTTAGGGGGGGAGGCAATCAGCCCCAGCATTTT. The whole variable domain, remainder taken from reference TRBV29-1 and TRBJ1-5, is SAVISQKPSRDICQRGTSLTIQCQVDSQVTMMFWYRQQPGQSLTLIATANQGSEATYESGFVIDKFPISRPNLTFSTLTVSNMSPEDSSIYLCSVRGGGNQPQHFGDGTRLSIL.

This chain uses TRBV21-1 with TRBJ2-2; the table's D call, TRBD2, has no DNA check behind it. TRBV21-1 is a recognized pseudogene. The CDR3 has 16 residues. The CDR3 loop is CASSKTSGRNTGELFF. The CDR3 DNA reads TGTGCCAGCAGCAAGACTAGCGGGAGGAACACCGGGGAGCTGTTTTTT.

V and J are TRBV11-3 and TRBJ2-1; D unresolved. This CDR3 comprises 13 residues. The germline V and J ends were trimmed by 0 bases and 5 bases, with 5 bases remaining between them. Per germline, CDR1 SGHNT and CDR2 YENEEA. CDR3 nucleotides: TGTGCCAGCAGCTTAGATCTAAACAATGAGCAGTTCTTC. Protein sequence: CASSLDLNNEQFF.

This clone is a singleton in its sample. This chain links TRBV28 with TRBJ1-4; D unclear. Trimming took off 4 bases at V and 3 bases at J, with 12 bases between the two ends. Germline V gene sequence: CDR1 MDHEN, CDR2 SYDVKM. The CDR3 consists of 15 residues. Here the CDR3 DNA reads TGTGCCAGCAGTTCTGTGACAAAGTCTAATGAAAAACTGTTTTTT. Amino acid sequence: CASSSVTKSNEKLFF.

This clone was picked up a small number of times. This chain links TRBV18 with TRBJ2-1; 11 bases are a match to TRBD2. V was pared by 3 bases and J by 8 bases, with 6 bases of the junction left unmatched. The CDR3 runs 15 residues. Per the germline V gene, CDR1 is KGHSH and CDR2 is LQKENI. The CDR3: CASSPVLAGGDEQFF. CDR3 coding DNA: TGTGCCAGCTCACCGGTTCTAGCGGGAGGTGATGAGCAGTTCTTC. Full variable domain (missing parts from reference TRBV18 and TRBJ2-1): NAGVMQNPRHLVRRRGQEARLRCSPMKGHSHVYWYRQLPEEGLKFMVYLQKENIIDESGMPKERFSAEFPKEGPSILRIQQVVRGDSAAYFCASSPVLAGGDEQFFGPGTRLTVL.